This TCR beta chain was found in a study of Ad26.COV2.S vaccination and SARS-CoV-2 variants. V gave up 5 bases and J gave up 6 bases; unmatched junction bases: 9. Germline V gene lookup returns CDR1 SGHVS and CDR2 FQNEAQ. The CDR3 runs 15 residues. TCRdb keeps only in-frame clones here, not all; method: immunoSEQ multiplex PCR. Of about 680,000 clones listed, around 90% are singletons. Points on this clone: Its target is not known.

As to treatment: about 20 received Ad26.COV2.S at low or high dose, single or two shots; several received placebo; per-sample allocation not given. Samples came from day 63 after the first vaccine or placebo injection. SARS-CoV-2 spike from the Wuhan strain was encoded by the vaccine, an Ad26 vector. Regarding the study as a whole: Vaccine and placebo groups showed comparable non-spike TCR breadth.

The sample consisted of peripheral blood, taken in a trial of Ad26.COV2.S vaccine versus placebo. This TCR came from a person between 18 and 60 years old who received the Ad26.COV2.S COVID-19 vaccine or a placebo. J is TRBJ2-3 and V is TRBV7-8; 9 nucleotides align to TRBD2. The CDR3 nucleotides are TGTGCCAGCAGCAAAAGACTAGCGGCGGGGGATACGCAGTATTTT. Translating gives CASSKRLAAGDTQYF.